This T cell receptor beta chain was documented in a study of blood T cell repertoires in COVID-19. Generated by immunoSEQ multiplex PCR, the TCRdb table keeps only in-frame clones and is missing some. This sample carries about 56,000 clones, roughly four fifths of them seen once, and the ten largest clones take more than 7.5%. This CDR3 contains 14 residues. Germline V gives CDR1 MNHEY, CDR2 SVGAGI. The J segment lost 6 bases and the V segment lost 6 bases, leaving 6 bases of the junction unmatched. The origin of this receptor is a woman at least 80 years old with acute or convalescent COVID-19. V and J are TRBV6-5 and TRBJ1-5, with 9 positions matching TRBD1. The sample consisted of peripheral blood. In nucleotides, the CDR3 is TGTGCCAGCAGAAAACAGGGGGCTGGTCAGCCCCAGCATTTT. This encodes CASRKQGAGQPQHF.